These 26 T cell receptor beta chains originate from one sample sequenced in a study of blood T cell repertoires in COVID-19. Clones were sequenced by immunoSEQ multiplex PCR, and TCRdb holds only the in-frame ones, with some missing. The repertoire holds about 86,000 clones, with over 70% as singletons. Sequencing was done on a sample of peripheral blood. These TCRs come from a woman of 80 years or more with active or convalescent COVID-19.

This clone showed up just once. The chain combines TRBV2 with TRBJ2-1; 8 nucleotides match TRBD1. The CDR3 contains 14 residues. The junction had 6 bases not matched to a gene; V was cut back by 3 bases and J by 8 bases. Germline assignment: CDR1 SNHLY and CDR2 FYNNEI. CDR3 sequence: CASSDGQGRDEQFF. CDR3 in DNA: TGTGCCAGCAGTGACGGACAGGGTAGGGATGAGCAGTTCTTC.

The table lists this clone with a count of one. This rearrangement joins TRBV19 to TRBJ1-1, with 10 bases that match TRBD1. The junction had 7 bases not matched to a gene; V was cut back by 3 bases and J by 0 bases. CDR3 length: 17 residues. Germline V CDR1 and CDR2: LNHDA, SQIVND (reference sequence). This chain's CDR3 is CASSMRTGGGMNTEAFF. The CDR3 region has the DNA TGTGCCAGTAGTATGAGGACAGGGGGTGGGATGAACACTGAAGCTTTCTTT.

The V gene is TRBV21-1, the J gene TRBJ2-5; the table's D call, TRBD1, has no DNA check behind it. TRBV21-1 is noted as a pseudogene. There are 17 residues in the CDR3. The CDR3 spells CASSPGTGASGQETQYF. As DNA, the CDR3 is TGTGCCAGCAGCCCCGGGACAGGGGCAAGCGGCCAAGAGACCCAGTACTTC.

This clone was recorded at least ten times. The rearrangement uses TRBV10-3 and TRBJ1-1; 10 nucleotides align to TRBD1. CDR3 size: 17 residues. Germline CDR1 and CDR2: ENHRY and SYGVKD. The V segment lost 1 base and the J segment 3 bases; nucleotides outside the gene matches: 8. CDR3 residues: CAISEWTGGRSYTEAFF. The CDR3 nucleotides are TGTGCCATCAGTGAGTGGACAGGGGGTCGTAGTTACACTGAAGCTTTCTTT.

V gene TRBV7-2 combines with J gene TRBJ1-6; D gene uncertain. The CDR3 loop spans 15 amino acids. The V gene's germline CDR1 is SGHTA and CDR2 FQGNSA. V lost 5 bases to trimming and J lost 8 bases, with 16 bases between them. The CDR3 sequence: CASSQRRVWDSPLHF. The DNA for the CDR3 is TGTGCCAGCAGCCAACGTCGGGTATGGGATTCACCCCTCCACTTT.

This rearrangement joins TRBV7-9 to TRBJ2-3, with 9 bases lining up with TRBD2. V was clipped by 5 bases and J by 2 bases; unmatched bases: 8. This CDR3 has 16 amino acids. The germline CDR1 and CDR2 sequences are SEHNR and FQNEAQ (reference sequence). In DNA form, the CDR3 reads TGTGCCAGCAGCCAAATAAGCGGGAGGTCCACAGATACGCAGTATTTT. Protein product: CASSQISGRSTDTQYF.

This chain uses TRBV15 with TRBJ2-1, with D possibly matching TRBD2 (6 bases). Trimming pared 0 bases from V and 7 bases from J, leaving 16 bases between. CDR1 and CDR2 from the germline V gene are LNHNV and YYDKDF (reference sequence). There are 16 residues in the CDR3. The CDR3 reads CATSRDYWAGGNEQFF. The CDR3, as DNA: TGTGCCACCAGCAGAGATTATTGGGCAGGAGGGAATGAGCAGTTCTTC.

This rearrangement joins TRBV9 to TRBJ2-2; 11 bases align to TRBD2. Germline V lookup: CDR1 SGDLS, CDR2 YYNGEE. The J segment lost 7 bases and the V segment lost 3 bases, leaving 2 bases of the junction unmatched. The CDR3 spans 14 residues. The CDR3 DNA is TGTGCCAGCAGCGCCGGGACTAGCGGCGGGGAGCTGTTTTTT. It encodes CASSAGTSGGELFF.

This sequence joins TRBV7-2 and TRBJ2-1; D might be TRBD2 (5 bases). This CDR3 is 16 amino acids long. V gave up 1 base and J gave up 3 bases, with 13 bases separating them. Per the germline V gene, CDR1 is SGHTA and CDR2 is FQGNSA. The CDR3, as DNA: TGTGCCAGCAGCTTAGGACTACTAGTGGGCTACAATGAGCAGTTCTTC. Translation gives CASSLGLLVGYNEQFF.

The chain recombines TRBV2 with TRBJ1-2, with TRBD1 matching over 7 bases. The ends lost 6 bases at V and 11 bases at J; junction bases unmatched: 15. Germline CDR1 SNHLY, CDR2 FYNNEI. CDR3 size: 14 residues. CDR3 protein: CASRGGTVRDRYTF. The CDR3 bases are TGTGCCAGCAGGGGTGGGACAGTCCGCGATCGATACACCTTC.

V gene TRBV18 combines with J gene TRBJ1-1, with D possibly matching TRBD1 (5 bases). CDR1 is KGHSH, CDR2 LQKENI, per germline. Trimming left V 0 bases short and J 0 bases short, with 11 bases between. This CDR3 spans 16 amino acids. CDR3 sequence: CASSPPKGTMNTEAFF. DNA for the CDR3: TGTGCCAGCTCACCACCGAAGGGGACTATGAACACTGAAGCTTTCTTT.

The CDR3 loop reads CSVRQVRSGYTF. The CDR3 DNA is TGCAGCGTACGACAGGTGCGATCTGGCTACACCTTC. The chain recombines TRBV29-1 with TRBJ1-2, with a weak D call TRBD1 (6 bases). The germline V gene has CDR1 SQVTM and CDR2 ANQGSEA. The CDR3 totals 12 residues. V lost 6 bases and J 7 bases, leaving 15 bases between the germline ends.

The genes are TRBV30 and TRBJ2-3, with D perhaps matching TRBD1 or TRBD2 (6 bases each). V was trimmed by 5 bases and J by 5 bases, leaving 8 bases between them. Germline CDR1 is GTSNPN and CDR2 is SVGIG (reference sequence). This CDR3 has 11 amino acids. DNA for the CDR3: TGTGCCTGGGGGGGGCGAGATACGCAGTATTTT. As protein: CAWGGRDTQYF.

The chain couples TRBV28 to TRBJ2-1; the match to TRBD2 covers 11 bases. Germline loops: CDR1 MDHEN, CDR2 SYDVKM. The junction had 7 bases not matched to a gene; V was cut back by 6 bases and J by 3 bases. The CDR3 covers 16 residues. CDR3 sequence reads: CASSSIAGGNYNEQFF. The CDR3 DNA reads as TGTGCCAGCAGCAGTATAGCGGGAGGGAACTACAATGAGCAGTTCTTC.

The J gene is TRBJ2-2, the V gene TRBV5-5; possibly TRBD1 for D (5 bases). CDR1 and CDR2 from the germline V gene are SGHKS and YYEKEE (reference sequence). The CDR3 totals 17 residues. Deletions cut 4 bases from V and 5 bases from J, with 21 bases between. CDR3 protein: CASSQGGIGVKTGELFF. CDR3 sequence (DNA): TGTGCCAGCAGCCAGGGTGGGATTGGGGTGAAGACCGGGGAGCTGTTTTTT. Drawing the rest from reference TRBV5-5 and TRBJ2-2, the complete variable domain is DAGVTQSPTHLIKTRGQQVTLRCSPISGHKSVSWYQQVLGQGPQFIFQYYEKEERGRGNFPDRFSARQFPNYSSELNVNALLLGDSALYLCASSQGGIGVKTGELFFGEGSRLTVL.

This clone has a single count. This chain joins TRBV5-5 and TRBJ2-7, with D possibly being TRBD2 (6 bases). Trimming pared 2 bases from V and 3 bases from J, leaving 9 bases between. The CDR3 has 13 amino acids. Per germline, CDR1 SGHKS and CDR2 YYEKEE (reference sequence). The CDR3 DNA reads as TGTGCCAGCAGCTTACCGGGAGTCTACGAGCAGTACTTC. It encodes CASSLPGVYEQYF.

The genes are TRBV2 and TRBJ1-5, with D possibly being TRBD1 (5 bases). In germline, CDR1 is SNHLY, CDR2 FYNNEI. Trimming stripped 5 bases from V and 5 bases from J, with 16 bases between. The CDR3 length is 15 residues. CDR3 DNA: TGTGCCAGCAGTTCCAGGTATGGGGCGGATCAGCCCCAGCATTTT. Its translation: CASSSRYGADQPQHF.

This clone was observed a handful of times. The chain carries TRBV6-2 or TRBV6-3 and TRBJ1-2; D remains unclear. With 5 bases removed from V and 0 bases from J, the gap between germline ends came to 4 bases. Germline-derived CDR1 and CDR2 are MNHEY and SVGEGT. The CDR3 loop spans 12 amino acids. CDR3 protein: CASSTANYGYTF. CDR3 DNA sequence: TGTGCCAGCAGTACAGCTAACTATGGCTACACCTTC.

The chain uses TRBV5-8 and TRBJ2-3; D call uncertain. The V gene lost 4 bases and the J gene lost 4 bases, with 10 bases spanning the gap. The germline CDR1 and CDR2 sequences are SGHTS and YDEGEE. The CDR3 runs to 13 residues. CDR3 bases: TGTGCCAGCAGCCCGTACAGTGCAGATACGCAGTATTTT. This translates into CASSPYSADTQYF.

The rearrangement joins TRBV4-3 to TRBJ2-3; possibly TRBD2 for D (7 bases). The CDR3 loop spans 15 amino acids. The ends were cut back, 0 bases at V and 8 bases at J, with 15 bases in the middle. The germline V gene encodes CDR1 LGHNA and CDR2 YSLEER. The CDR3, as DNA: TGCGCCAGCAGCCAAGATCGGGGGGCCTGGGGTACGCAGTATTTT. Translated, it gives CASSQDRGAWGTQYF.

This clone was counted between two and nine times. The chain combines TRBV7-2 with TRBJ1-2, with D tentatively TRBD1 (6 bases). The germline V and J ends were trimmed by 7 bases and 9 bases, with 15 bases remaining between them. This CDR3 comprises 12 residues. Germline loops: CDR1 SGHTA, CDR2 FQGNSA. This chain's CDR3 is CASTNQGGSYTF. In nucleotides, the CDR3 is TGTGCCAGCACCAACCAAGGGGGAAGCTACACCTTC.

The chain is built from TRBV11-2 and TRBJ1-2; TRBD1 is a possible D gene (6 bases). This CDR3 contains 14 residues. The germline CDR1 and CDR2 sequences are SGHAT and FQNNGV. Trimming shortened V by 6 bases and J by 4 bases, and 15 bases separated the two germline ends. The CDR3 coding sequence is TGTGCCAGCAGAAGGACAGTTCGTAGCTATGGCTACACCTTC. The encoded protein is CASRRTVRSYGYTF.

The chain's CDR3 is CASTERRVVDSNQPQHF. For the CDR3, the DNA is TGTGCCAGCACCGAACGCAGGGTAGTTGATAGCAATCAGCCCCAGCATTTT. The gene calls are TRBV5-8 and TRBJ1-5, with D tentatively TRBD1 (5 bases). The CDR3 spans 17 residues. The V end lost 6 bases, the J end lost 0 bases, and 19 bases lay between the germline ends. CDR1 and CDR2 (germline): SGHTS, YDEGEE.

This clone was recorded only once. This chain connects TRBV10-1 to TRBJ2-1; 8 bases agree with TRBD2. The CDR3 extends over 15 amino acids. In germline, CDR1 is WNHNN, CDR2 SYGVQD (reference sequence). Trimming cost V 3 bases and J 6 bases; bases outside gene matches: 7. The CDR3 bases are TGCGCCAGCAGTGATTCCGGGAGGGCCAGCAATGAGCAGTTCTTC. The encoded protein is CASSDSGRASNEQFF.

The DNA for the CDR3 is TGTGCCAGCAGCCAAAACCAGGGGCCCGGGGAGCAGTACTTC. Amino acids: CASSQNQGPGEQYF. The V and J genes are TRBV3-1 (or the pseudogene TRBV3-2) and TRBJ2-7, with D possibly matching TRBD1 (6 bases). The CDR3 length is 14 residues. Germline V gene data show CDR1 as LGHDT and CDR2 as YNNKEL (reference sequence). The V end was cut by 2 bases, the J end by 7 bases, with 15 bases between.

The V and J genes are TRBV9 and TRBJ2-7, with D tentatively TRBD1 (6 bases). Germline CDR1 is SGDLS and CDR2 is YYNGEE. The CDR3 sequence is 13 residues long. V dropped 2 bases and J dropped 9 bases, with 15 bases sitting between them. The CDR3 loop is CASSVGQNSMQYF. Written as DNA, the CDR3 is TGTGCCAGCAGCGTCGGACAGAATTCTATGCAGTACTTC.